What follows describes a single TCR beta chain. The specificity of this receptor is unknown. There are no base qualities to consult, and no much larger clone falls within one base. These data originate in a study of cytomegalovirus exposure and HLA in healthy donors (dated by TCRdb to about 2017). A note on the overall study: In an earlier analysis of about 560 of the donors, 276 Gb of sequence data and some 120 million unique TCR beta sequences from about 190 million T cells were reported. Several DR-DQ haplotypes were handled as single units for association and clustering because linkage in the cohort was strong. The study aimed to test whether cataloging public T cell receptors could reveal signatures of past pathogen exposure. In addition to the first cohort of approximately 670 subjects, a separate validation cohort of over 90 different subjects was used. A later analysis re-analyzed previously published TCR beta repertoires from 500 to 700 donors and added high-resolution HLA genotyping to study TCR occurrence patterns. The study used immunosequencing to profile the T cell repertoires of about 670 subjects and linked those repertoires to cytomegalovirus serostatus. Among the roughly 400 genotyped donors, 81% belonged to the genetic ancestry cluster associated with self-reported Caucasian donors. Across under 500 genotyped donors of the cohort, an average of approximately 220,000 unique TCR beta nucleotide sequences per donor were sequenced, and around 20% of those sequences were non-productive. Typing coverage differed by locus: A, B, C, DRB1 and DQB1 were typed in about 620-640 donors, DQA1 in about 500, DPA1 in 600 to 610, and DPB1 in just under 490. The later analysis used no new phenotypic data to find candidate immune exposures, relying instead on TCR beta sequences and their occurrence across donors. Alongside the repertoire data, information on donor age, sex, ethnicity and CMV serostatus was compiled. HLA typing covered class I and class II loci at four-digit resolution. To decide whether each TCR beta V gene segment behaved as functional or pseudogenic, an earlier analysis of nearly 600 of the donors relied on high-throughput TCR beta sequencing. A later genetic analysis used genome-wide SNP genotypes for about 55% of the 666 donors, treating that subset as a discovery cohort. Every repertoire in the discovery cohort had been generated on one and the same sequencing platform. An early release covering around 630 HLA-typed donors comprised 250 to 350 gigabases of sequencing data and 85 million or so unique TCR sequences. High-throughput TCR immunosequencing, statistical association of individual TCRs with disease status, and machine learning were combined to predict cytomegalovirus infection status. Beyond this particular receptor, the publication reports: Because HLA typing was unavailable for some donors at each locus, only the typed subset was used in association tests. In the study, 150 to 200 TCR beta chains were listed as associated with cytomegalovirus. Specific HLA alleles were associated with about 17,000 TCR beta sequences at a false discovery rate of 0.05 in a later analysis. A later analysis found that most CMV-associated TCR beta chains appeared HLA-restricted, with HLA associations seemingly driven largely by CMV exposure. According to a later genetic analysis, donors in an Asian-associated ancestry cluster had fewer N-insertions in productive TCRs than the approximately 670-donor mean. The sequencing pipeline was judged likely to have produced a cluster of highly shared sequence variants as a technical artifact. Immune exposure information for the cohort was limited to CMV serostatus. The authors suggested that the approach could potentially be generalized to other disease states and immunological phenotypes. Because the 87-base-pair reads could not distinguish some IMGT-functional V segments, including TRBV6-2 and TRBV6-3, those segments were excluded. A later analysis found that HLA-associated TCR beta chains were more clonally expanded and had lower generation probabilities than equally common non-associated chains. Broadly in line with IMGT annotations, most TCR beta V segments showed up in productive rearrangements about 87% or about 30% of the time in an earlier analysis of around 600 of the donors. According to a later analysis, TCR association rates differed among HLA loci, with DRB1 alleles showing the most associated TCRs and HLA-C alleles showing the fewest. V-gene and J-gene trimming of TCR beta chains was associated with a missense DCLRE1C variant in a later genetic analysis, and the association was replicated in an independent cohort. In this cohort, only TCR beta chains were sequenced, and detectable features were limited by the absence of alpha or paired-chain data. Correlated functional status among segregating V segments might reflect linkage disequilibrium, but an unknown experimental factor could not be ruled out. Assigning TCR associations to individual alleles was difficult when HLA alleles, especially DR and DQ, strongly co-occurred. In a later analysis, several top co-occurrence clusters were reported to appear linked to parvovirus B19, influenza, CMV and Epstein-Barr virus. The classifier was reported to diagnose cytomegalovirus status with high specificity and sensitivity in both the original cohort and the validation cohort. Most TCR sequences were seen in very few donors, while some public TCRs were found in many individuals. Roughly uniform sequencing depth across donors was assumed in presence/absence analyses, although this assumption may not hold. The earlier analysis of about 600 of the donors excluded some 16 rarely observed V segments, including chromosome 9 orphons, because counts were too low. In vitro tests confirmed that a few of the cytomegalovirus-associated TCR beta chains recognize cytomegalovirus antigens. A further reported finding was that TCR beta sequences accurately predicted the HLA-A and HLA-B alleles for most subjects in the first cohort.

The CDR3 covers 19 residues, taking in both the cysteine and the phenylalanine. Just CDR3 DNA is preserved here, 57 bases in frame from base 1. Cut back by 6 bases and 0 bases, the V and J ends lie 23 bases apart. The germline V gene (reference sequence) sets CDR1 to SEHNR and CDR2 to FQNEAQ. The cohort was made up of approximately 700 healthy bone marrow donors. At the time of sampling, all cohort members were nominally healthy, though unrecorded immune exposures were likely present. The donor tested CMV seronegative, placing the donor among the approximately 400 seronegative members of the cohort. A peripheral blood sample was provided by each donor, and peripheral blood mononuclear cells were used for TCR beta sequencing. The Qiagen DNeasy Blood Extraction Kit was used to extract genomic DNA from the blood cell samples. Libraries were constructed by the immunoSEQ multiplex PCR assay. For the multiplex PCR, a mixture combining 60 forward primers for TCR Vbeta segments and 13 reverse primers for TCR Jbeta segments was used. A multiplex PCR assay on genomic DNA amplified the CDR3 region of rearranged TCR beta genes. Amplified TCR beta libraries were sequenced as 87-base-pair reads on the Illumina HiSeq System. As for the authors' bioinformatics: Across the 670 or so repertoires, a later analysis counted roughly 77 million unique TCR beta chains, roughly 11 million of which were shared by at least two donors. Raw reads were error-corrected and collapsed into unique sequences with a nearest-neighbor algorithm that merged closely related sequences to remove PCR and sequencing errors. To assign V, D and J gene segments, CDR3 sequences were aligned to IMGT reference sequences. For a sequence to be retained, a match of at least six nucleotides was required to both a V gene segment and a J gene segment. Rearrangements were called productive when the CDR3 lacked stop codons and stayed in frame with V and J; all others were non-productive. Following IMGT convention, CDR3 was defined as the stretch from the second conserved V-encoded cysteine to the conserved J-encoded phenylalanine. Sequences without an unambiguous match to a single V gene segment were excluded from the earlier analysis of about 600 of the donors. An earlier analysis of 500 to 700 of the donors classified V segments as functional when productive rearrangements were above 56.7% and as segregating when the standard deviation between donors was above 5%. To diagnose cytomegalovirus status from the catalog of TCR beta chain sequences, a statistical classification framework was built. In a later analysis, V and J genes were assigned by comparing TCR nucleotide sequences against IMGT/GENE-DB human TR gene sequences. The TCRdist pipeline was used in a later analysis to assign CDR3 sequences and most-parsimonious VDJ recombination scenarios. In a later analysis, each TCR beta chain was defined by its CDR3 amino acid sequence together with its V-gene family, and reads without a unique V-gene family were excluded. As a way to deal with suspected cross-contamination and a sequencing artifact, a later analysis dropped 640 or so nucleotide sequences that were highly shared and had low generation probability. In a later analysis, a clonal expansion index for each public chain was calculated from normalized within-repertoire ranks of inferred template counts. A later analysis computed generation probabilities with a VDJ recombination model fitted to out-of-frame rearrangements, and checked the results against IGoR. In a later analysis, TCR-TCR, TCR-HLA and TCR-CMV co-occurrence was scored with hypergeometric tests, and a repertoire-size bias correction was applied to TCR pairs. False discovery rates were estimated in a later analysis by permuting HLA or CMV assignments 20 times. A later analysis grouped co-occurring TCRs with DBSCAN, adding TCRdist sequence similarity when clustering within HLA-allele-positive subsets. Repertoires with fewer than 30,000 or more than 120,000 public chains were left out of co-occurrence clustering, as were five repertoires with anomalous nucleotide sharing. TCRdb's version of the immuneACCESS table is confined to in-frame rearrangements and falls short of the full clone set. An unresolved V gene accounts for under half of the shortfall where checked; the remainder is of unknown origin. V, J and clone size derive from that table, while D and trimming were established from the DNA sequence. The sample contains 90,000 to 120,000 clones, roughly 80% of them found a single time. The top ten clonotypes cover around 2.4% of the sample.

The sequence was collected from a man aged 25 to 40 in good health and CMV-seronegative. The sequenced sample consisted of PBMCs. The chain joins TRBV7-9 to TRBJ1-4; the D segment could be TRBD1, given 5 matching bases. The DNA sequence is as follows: TGTGCCAGCAGTCGGGGGGGAACCAACCCTAACCCAACTAATGAAAAACTGTTTTTT. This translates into CASSRGGTNPNPTNEKLFF. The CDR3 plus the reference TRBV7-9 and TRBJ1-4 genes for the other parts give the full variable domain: DTGVSQNPRHKITKRGQNVTFRCDPISEHNRLYWYRQTLGQGPEFLTYFQNEAQLEKSRLLSDRFSAERPKGSFSTLEIQRTEQGDSAMYLCASSRGGTNPNPTNEKLFFGSGTQLSVL.